This passage covers 28 T cell receptor beta chains from one sample sequenced in a study of regulatory dendritic cells for organ transplantation. Here immunoSEQ multiplex PCR was the method, and the copy in TCRdb shows in-frame clones only, minus some. The sample lists roughly 12,000 clones, roughly 86% occurring once. CFSE-labeled sorted T cells met regulatory or mature dendritic cells for 4 to 6 days. These receptors' antigens are unknown. Sequenced material: naive CD8+ T cells from blood cultured with regulatory dendritic cells. Subset given: CD45RA+ naive T cells. These receptors came from a human donor in good health.

The chain links TRBV19 to TRBJ2-7; possible D gene TRBD2, 5 bases. The V gene's germline CDR1 is LNHDA and CDR2 SQIVND (reference sequence). The CDR3 runs 14 residues. V shed 3 bases and J shed 0 bases, with 9 bases lying between them. CDR3 sequence reads: CASSIVGNSYEQYF. Written as DNA, the CDR3 is TGTGCCAGTAGTATCGTCGGGAACTCCTACGAGCAGTACTTC.

J is TRBJ1-1 and V is TRBV28; D not certain. Trimming pared 6 bases from V and 0 bases from J, leaving 8 bases between. The CDR3 runs 13 residues. Germline loops: CDR1 MDHEN, CDR2 SYDVKM. CDR3 DNA: TGTGCCAGCAGCCAACAAATGAACACTGAAGCTTTCTTT. Its protein product is CASSQQMNTEAFF.

This clone was seen a handful of times. The V gene is TRBV7-2, the J gene TRBJ1-2, with no clear D. There are 13 residues in the CDR3. Germline-derived CDR1 and CDR2 are SGHTA and FQGNSA. The V gene lost 5 bases and the J gene lost 3 bases, with 10 bases spanning the gap. The CDR3, as DNA: TGTGCCAGCAGCCTGGGAGGGTACTATGGCTACACCTTC. This gives the protein CASSLGGYYGYTF.

The V and J genes are TRBV6-5 and TRBJ1-1, with D perhaps TRBD1 (5 bases). Deletions cut 6 bases from V and 0 bases from J, with 14 bases between. This CDR3 spans 15 amino acids. The germline V gene encodes CDR1 MNHEY and CDR2 SVGAGI. CDR3 loop: CASRPPWGMNTEAFF. CDR3 sequence (DNA): TGTGCCAGCAGACCTCCCTGGGGGATGAACACTGAAGCTTTCTTT.

The V gene is TRBV10-1, the J gene TRBJ2-1; D call uncertain. CDR1 is WNHNN, CDR2 SYGVQD, per germline (reference sequence). V gave up 4 bases and J gave up 0 bases, with 16 bases separating them. The CDR3 has 17 residues. CDR3 in DNA: TGCGCCAGCAGTGGAGATCTGCGGAGAAACTCCTACAATGAGCAGTTCTTC. Its translation: CASSGDLRRNSYNEQFF.

This chain links TRBV6-5 with TRBJ1-1; D is possibly TRBD1 (5 bases). The germline CDR1 and CDR2 sequences are MNHEY and SVGAGI. Trimming took 6 bases from V and 0 from J, leaving 14 bases between them. The CDR3 covers 15 residues. CDR3 DNA sequence: TGTGCCAGCAGAAGGCAGACAGATATGAACACTGAAGCTTTCTTT. Protein product: CASRRQTDMNTEAFF.

V is TRBV7-6 and J is TRBJ2-7, with D tentatively TRBD1 or TRBD2 (5 bases each). The germline gives CDR1 SGHVS, CDR2 FNYEAQ. Trimming left V 5 bases short and J 1 base short, with 15 bases between. The CDR3 is made up of 15 amino acids. The CDR3 DNA follows: TGTGCCAGCAGCCTAGGGGACGCCCCATCCTACGAGCAGTACTTC. Translation gives CASSLGDAPSYEQYF. Full variable domain (missing parts from reference TRBV7-6 and TRBJ2-7): GAGVSQSPRYKVTKRGQDVALRCDPISGHVSLYWYRQALGQGPEFLTYFNYEAQQDKSGLPNDRFSAERPEGSISTLTIQRTEQRDSAMYRCASSLGDAPSYEQYFGPGTRLTVT.

The chain employs TRBV7-6 and TRBJ1-1; no clear D. The V end lost 5 bases, the J end lost 3 bases, and 10 bases lay between the germline ends. Germline lookup yields CDR1 SGHVS and CDR2 FNYEAQ. The CDR3 is 13 residues long. CDR3: CASSPRSYTEAFF. The CDR3 bases are TGTGCCAGCAGCCCACGGTCATACACTGAAGCTTTCTTT. The full variable domain, its missing parts supplied by reference TRBV7-6 and TRBJ1-1, is GAGVSQSPRYKVTKRGQDVALRCDPISGHVSLYWYRQALGQGPEFLTYFNYEAQQDKSGLPNDRFSAERPEGSISTLTIQRTEQRDSAMYRCASSPRSYTEAFFGQGTRLTVV.

This chain links TRBV7-9 with TRBJ2-2; a weak D match, TRBD1 (5 bases). Deletions cut 4 bases from V and 1 base from J, with 10 bases between. CDR1 and CDR2 from the germline V gene are SEHNR and FQNEAQ (reference sequence). There are 15 residues in the CDR3. CDR3 sequence reads: CASSSPGQNTGELFF. CDR3 DNA sequence: TGTGCCAGCAGCTCGCCAGGACAGAACACCGGGGAGCTGTTTTTT.

This rearrangement joins TRBV7-9 to TRBJ1-1; maybe TRBD1 (5 bases). The CDR3 has 16 residues. V was trimmed by 5 bases and J by 4 bases, leaving 20 bases between them. Germline assignment: CDR1 SEHNR and CDR2 FQNEAQ (reference sequence). CDR3 coding DNA: TGTGCCAGCAGCACCAACGGGGGAGGGTCCGGCACTGAAGCTTTCTTT. Encoded protein: CASSTNGGGSGTEAFF.

The rearrangement uses TRBV9 and TRBJ1-5; perhaps TRBD1 as D (5 bases). This CDR3 spans 15 amino acids. Germline CDR1 is SGDLS and CDR2 is YYNGEE. The V end was cut by 4 bases, the J end by 7 bases, with 18 bases between. CDR3 sequence (DNA): TGTGCCAGCAGCTCAGAGGAGGGAGAGGGGCAGCCCCAGCATTTT. This codes for CASSSEEGEGQPQHF. The variable domain in full, with the rest retrieved from reference TRBV9 and TRBJ1-5, is DSGVTQTPKHLITATGQRVTLRCSPRSGDLSVYWYQQSLDQGLQFLIQYYNGEERAKGNILERFSAQQFPDLHSELNLSSLELGDSALYFCASSSEEGEGQPQHFGDGTRLSIL.

The J gene is TRBJ2-7, the V gene TRBV7-6, with a weak D call TRBD1 (6 bases). The V and J ends lost 5 bases and 3 bases respectively, with 17 bases between them. This CDR3 is 15 amino acids long. CDR1 SGHVS and CDR2 FNYEAQ come from the germline V gene. CDR3 protein: CASSPPGTYRYEQYF. CDR3 sequence (DNA): TGTGCCAGCAGCCCACCCGGGACATACCGCTACGAGCAGTACTTC.

This clone was picked up one time. The chain uses TRBV6-6 and TRBJ1-1; D remains ambiguous. V gave up 2 bases and J gave up 4 bases, with 8 bases separating them. The CDR3 is 13 amino acids. The V gene's germline CDR1 is MNHNY and CDR2 SVGAGI (reference sequence). CDR3 residues: CASSYRVSTEAFF. CDR3 nucleotides: TGTGCCAGCAGTTACCGGGTGTCCACTGAAGCTTTCTTT.

The rearrangement links TRBV19 to TRBJ2-1; D is tentatively TRBD1 or TRBD2 (5 bases each). The CDR3 has 15 amino acids. Deletions cut 4 bases from V and 10 bases from J, with 20 bases between. Looked up from germline, CDR1 is LNHDA and CDR2 is SQIVND (reference sequence). This CDR3 is CASSTLPGPSWEQFF. The DNA of the CDR3 is TGTGCCAGTAGTACCCTCCCGGGACCTTCGTGGGAGCAGTTCTTC.

Written as DNA, the CDR3 is TGTGCCAGCAGCGTGACAGGGGAGACAGATACGCAGTATTTT. Its translation: CASSVTGETDTQYF. The V gene is TRBV9, the J gene TRBJ2-3, with 8 bases lining up with TRBD1. Germline V gives CDR1 SGDLS, CDR2 YYNGEE. This CDR3 has 14 amino acids. With 2 bases clipped from V and 3 bases from J, the junction kept 2 bases outside the gene matches.

The chain uses TRBV4-3 and TRBJ2-7, with D hard to call. In germline, CDR1 is LGHNA, CDR2 YSLEER. The V end was cut by 1 base, the J end by 0 bases, with 10 bases between. The CDR3 is 15 residues long. DNA of the CDR3: TGCGCCAGCAGCCAAGTCCTTTTCAGCTCCTACGAGCAGTACTTC. Translated: CASSQVLFSSYEQYF.

The CDR3 DNA reads as TGTGCCAGCAGCTTAATAGCGGCGACAAGTGCATCAGAGACCCAGTACTTC. This gives the protein CASSLIAATSASETQYF. The chain employs TRBV7-2 and TRBJ2-5; D might be TRBD2 (6 bases). This CDR3 comprises 17 residues. The germline gives CDR1 SGHTA, CDR2 FQGNSA. V was shortened by 2 bases and J by 4 bases, with 20 bases between the two germline ends.

The chain is built from TRBV27 and TRBJ2-1, with a tentative D call TRBD2 (6 bases). Trimming shortened V by 5 bases and J by 4 bases, and 18 bases separated the two germline ends. Germline V gene lookup returns CDR1 MNHEY and CDR2 SMNVEV (reference sequence). This CDR3 comprises 16 residues. Written as DNA, the CDR3 is TGTGCCAGCAGTCCCCCCTCCCCCCGGGGGTACAATGAGCAGTTCTTC. The encoded protein is CASSPPSPRGYNEQFF.

Of note for this clone: One junction end disagrees with the germline gene, perhaps due to a read error. The genes are TRBV6-1 and TRBJ2-6, with unresolved D. CDR1 and CDR2 (germline): MNHNS, SASEGT. CDR3 size: 18 residues. The CDR3 is CASSVRTELTKSGQRPDF. In DNA form, the CDR3 reads TGTGCCAGCAGTGTCCGGACGGAATTAACAAAGTCGGGCCAACGTCCTGACTTC.

This chain links TRBV6-5 with TRBJ2-7; tentative D call: TRBD2 (6 bases). This CDR3 has 15 residues. V lost 6 bases, J lost 2 bases, and 17 bases lay in between. Germline V gene data show CDR1 as MNHEY and CDR2 as SVGAGI. CDR3 sequence reads: CASSLLLAETYEQYF. Written as DNA, the CDR3 is TGTGCCAGCAGCCTTCTTTTAGCGGAAACCTACGAGCAGTACTTC.

The CDR3 here is CASSTMGPISGNTIYF. The DNA of the CDR3 is TGTGCCAGTAGTACAATGGGTCCTATCTCTGGAAACACCATATATTTT. The V call is TRBV19, the J call TRBJ1-3; D ambiguous. The CDR3 totals 16 residues. V lost 4 bases, J lost 0 bases, and 13 bases lay in between. Looked up from germline, CDR1 is LNHDA and CDR2 is SQIVND (reference sequence).

V and J are TRBV6-5 and TRBJ2-7; the match to TRBD2 covers 10 bases. V shed 6 bases, J shed 0 bases, and the junction held 2 bases outside the gene matches. Germline V gene sequence: CDR1 MNHEY, CDR2 SVGAGI. The CDR3 spans 14 residues. The CDR3, as DNA: TGTGCCAGCAGCAGCGGGGGGGGCTCCTACGAGCAGTACTTC. Protein product: CASSSGGGSYEQYF.

V gene TRBV10-2 combines with J gene TRBJ2-7; 9 positions match TRBD1. V dropped 7 bases and J dropped 3; count of bases not matched to a gene: 7. Germline loops: CDR1 WSHSY, CDR2 SAAADI. This CDR3 comprises 14 residues. CDR3 nucleotide sequence: TGCGCCAGCAATTCCCCGGGACAGGGCTACGAGCAGTACTTC. Translation: CASNSPGQGYEQYF.

The chain employs TRBV15 and TRBJ2-7; unclear D gene. CDR3 length equals 13 residues. The germline V gene has CDR1 LNHNV and CDR2 YYDKDF (reference sequence). V was clipped by 3 bases and J by 6 bases, with 12 bases between them. The DNA of the CDR3 is TGTGCCACCAGCAGTTTCCAAATTCTCGAGCAGTACTTC. Protein product: CATSSFQILEQYF. The full variable domain, in which reference TRBV15 and TRBJ2-7 provide the parts outside the CDR3, is DAMVIQNPRYQVTQFGKPVTLSCSQTLNHNVMYWYQQKSSQAPKLLFHYYDKDFNNEADTPDNFQSRRPNTSFCFLDIRSPGLGDTAMYLCATSSFQILEQYFGPGTRLTVT.

This chain uses TRBV28 with TRBJ2-1; 10 bases match TRBD2. This CDR3 is 18 amino acids long. The germline V gene encodes CDR1 MDHEN and CDR2 SYDVKM. V was pared by 3 bases and J by 0 bases, with 8 bases of the junction left unmatched. The CDR3 protein is CASSFGLAGEVSYNEQFF. CDR3 nucleotide sequence: TGTGCCAGCAGTTTTGGGCTAGCGGGAGAAGTCTCCTACAATGAGCAGTTCTTC.

The chain joins TRBV4-3 to TRBJ2-7; D is tentatively TRBD1 or TRBD2 (5 bases each). The germline V gene encodes CDR1 LGHNA and CDR2 YSLEER. The V end lost 0 bases, the J end lost 2 bases, and 20 bases lay between the germline ends. This CDR3 comprises 18 residues. CDR3: CASSQEDHGDDSAYEQYF. Here the CDR3 DNA reads TGCGCCAGCAGCCAAGAGGACCACGGGGACGATTCGGCCTACGAGCAGTACTTC.

The chain employs TRBV20-1 and TRBJ1-2; D is uncertain. The CDR3 extends over 10 amino acids. Deletions cut 2 bases from V and 7 bases from J, with 5 bases between. The V gene's germline CDR1 is DFQATT and CDR2 SNEGSKA (reference sequence). Written as DNA, the CDR3 is TGCAGTGCTAGATTGGTTGGCTACACCTTC. Protein product: CSARLVGYTF.

The chain is built from TRBV30 and TRBJ1-6; maybe TRBD1 (5 bases). The CDR3 runs 15 residues. The V gene's germline CDR1 is GTSNPN and CDR2 SVGIG (reference sequence). The V gene lost 5 bases and the J gene lost 10 bases, with 21 bases spanning the gap. CDR3 coding DNA: TGTGCCTGGGGCCCCCCCCAGGGTGGTGCCTCACCCCTCCACTTT. Protein sequence: CAWGPPQGGASPLHF.